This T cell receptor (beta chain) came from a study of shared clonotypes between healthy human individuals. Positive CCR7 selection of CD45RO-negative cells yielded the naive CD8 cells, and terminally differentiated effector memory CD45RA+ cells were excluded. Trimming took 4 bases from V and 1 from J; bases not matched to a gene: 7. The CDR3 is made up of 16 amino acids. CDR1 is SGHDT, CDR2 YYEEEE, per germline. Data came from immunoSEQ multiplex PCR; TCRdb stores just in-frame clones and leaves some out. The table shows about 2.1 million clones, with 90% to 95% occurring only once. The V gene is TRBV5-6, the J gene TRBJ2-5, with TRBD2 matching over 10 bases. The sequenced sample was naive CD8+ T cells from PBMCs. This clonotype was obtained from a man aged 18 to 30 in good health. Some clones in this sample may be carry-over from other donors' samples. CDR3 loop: CASSPTAGGTQETQYF. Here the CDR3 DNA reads TGTGCCAGCAGCCCTACAGCGGGAGGGACCCAAGAGACCCAGTACTTC.